A single sample gave rise to the 11 T cell receptor beta chains below, sequenced in a study of cytomegalovirus exposure and HLA in healthy donors. Amplification used 60 Vbeta primers and 13 Jbeta primers. Sequencing was performed with immunoSEQ multiplex PCR; in TCRdb, only in-frame clones are kept and a portion is missing. The sample carries some 150,000 clones, about four fifths recorded once. The sequencing sample was made of PBMCs. Every receptor here comes from a male donor in good health and CMV-seronegative.

The J gene is TRBJ1-1, the V gene TRBV4-3; D perhaps matches TRBD1 (5 bases). CDR1 is LGHNA, CDR2 YSLEER, per germline. Deletions cut 6 bases from V and 7 bases from J, with 9 bases between. The CDR3 consists of 11 residues. In DNA, the CDR3 is TGCGCCAGCAGACTCGACAGTGAAGCTTTCTTT. Translated: CASRLDSEAFF.

The rearrangement joins TRBV5-1 to TRBJ2-1; 7 bases are a match to TRBD2. Losses at the gene ends were 0 bases for V and 8 bases for J; bases not matched to a gene: 14. CDR3 length: 17 residues. Germline CDR1 reads SGHRS; CDR2 reads YFSETQ. The DNA for the CDR3 is TGCGCCAGCAGCTTGGCAAGCGGGGCCAGTGTTCATGATGAGCAGTTCTTC. Translated: CASSLASGASVHDEQFF.

The chain carries TRBV4-1 and TRBJ2-6, with D possibly matching TRBD2 (7 bases). Looked up from germline, CDR1 is MGHRA and CDR2 is YSYEKL. The CDR3 consists of 20 residues. V lost 1 base and J 0 bases, leaving 19 bases between the germline ends. The CDR3 coding sequence is TGCGCCAGCAGCCAAGTCCTGGCCGGGGGGCGCATCTCTGGGGCCAACGTCCTGACTTTC. Its protein is CASSQVLAGGRISGANVLTF.

As for this clone: A read error may produce the germline difference seen at one junction end. V and J are TRBV7-7 and TRBJ2-1, with 9 nucleotides matching TRBD2. The germline V gene encodes CDR1 SSHAT and CDR2 FNYEAQ (reference sequence). CDR3 size: 15 residues. The CDR3 DNA is TGTGCTAGCAGCTTGGGGCTAGCGGGGCGGAATGAGCAGTTCTTC. Translation: CASSLGLAGRNEQFF.

V and J are TRBV30 and TRBJ2-6; unclear D gene. Trimming removed 0 bases at V and 0 bases at J, with 12 bases between. Germline CDR1 and CDR2: GTSNPN and SVGIG (reference sequence). The CDR3 runs 17 residues. CDR3 nucleotides: TGTGCCTGGAGTGTACTTCTCACTAACTCTGGGGCCAACGTCCTGACTTTC. Encoded protein: CAWSVLLTNSGANVLTF.

The chain recombines TRBV30 with TRBJ2-7, with D uncertain. The V gene's germline CDR1 is GTSNPN and CDR2 SVGIG (reference sequence). The CDR3 totals 12 residues. Trimming took 5 bases from V and 5 from J, leaving 13 bases between them. The CDR3 DNA reads TGTGCCTGGTCCTTCAGTTCCCACGAGCAGTACTTC. Its translation is CAWSFSSHEQYF.

This clone was picked up one time. The chain carries TRBV25-1 and TRBJ2-7; no firm D call. V was cut by 8 bases and J by 0 bases, with 5 bases left in between. Looked up from germline, CDR1 is MGHDK and CDR2 is SYGVNS. This CDR3 has 11 amino acids. The CDR3 is CASSSSYEQYF. The CDR3 DNA sequence: TGTGCCAGCTCTAGCTCCTACGAGCAGTACTTC.

This rearrangement joins TRBV29-1 to TRBJ2-3, with 10 nucleotides matching TRBD2. The CDR3 has 18 amino acids. Germline loops: CDR1 SQVTM, CDR2 ANQGSEA. The J segment lost 1 base and the V segment lost 3 bases, leaving 13 bases of the junction unmatched. CDR3 nucleotides: TGCAGCGTTGATACGCTAGCGGGGGATTTGCTTCGCACAGATACGCAGTATTTT. It yields the protein CSVDTLAGDLLRTDTQYF.

The V gene is TRBV5-1, the J gene TRBJ2-1, with D possibly matching TRBD2 (6 bases). Trimming removed 1 base at V and 5 bases at J, with 13 bases between. The CDR3 totals 15 residues. The germline V gene has CDR1 SGHRS and CDR2 YFSETQ. CDR3 DNA sequence: TGCGCCAGCAGCTTGTTGGCTAGCGCCCACAATGAGCAGTTCTTC. Its translation: CASSLLASAHNEQFF.

The V gene is TRBV19, the J gene TRBJ2-7, with a possible D match to TRBD1 (6 bases). The CDR3 length is 13 residues. V shed 6 bases and J shed 2 bases, with 11 bases lying between them. Germline V CDR1 and CDR2: LNHDA, SQIVND (reference sequence). Written as DNA, the CDR3 is TGTGCCAGTAGCCTCCCAGGGGCCTACGAGCAGTACTTC. It codes for CASSLPGAYEQYF.

The chain couples TRBV28 to TRBJ2-6; D remains unclear. CDR1 MDHEN and CDR2 SYDVKM come from the germline V gene. Trimming took off 7 bases at V and 0 bases at J, with 10 bases between the two ends. The CDR3 sequence is 15 residues long. CDR3 in amino acids: CASIEQASGANVLTF. CDR3 coding DNA: TGTGCCAGCATCGAGCAGGCCTCTGGGGCCAACGTCCTGACTTTC.